The 9 T cell receptor beta chains below come from one sample, sequenced in a study of T-cell memory formation after mild COVID-19. In TCRdb, the 5' RACE reads were re-called with MiXCR into one record per CDR3 protein. The sample lists 450,000 to 650,000 distinct CDR3 sequences; roughly a fifth were seen once. Source material: PBMCs or a T cell subset sorted from them (not recorded which). The origin of the receptors is an adult woman who had mild COVID-19 (a few samples of this study predate the infection). Cell type and time point are not known.

V and J are TRBV7-9 and TRBJ1-3; D gene ambiguous. The germline V gene has CDR1 SEHNR and CDR2 FQNEAQ (reference sequence). The CDR3 covers 15 residues. Trimming removed 4 bases at V and 0 bases at J, with 10 bases between. CDR3 DNA sequence: TGTGCCAGCAGCTCTTGGAGGGCCTCTGGAAACACCATATATTTT. It encodes CASSSWRASGNTIYF.

This chain uses TRBV4-1 with TRBJ2-7; TRBD1 is a possible D gene (5 bases). CDR3 length equals 13 residues. The V end lost 4 bases, the J end lost 7 bases, and 14 bases lay between the germline ends. The germline gives CDR1 MGHRA, CDR2 YSYEKL. In DNA, the CDR3 is TGCGCCAGCAGCCCCCCCAGGGCGTGGGAGCAGTACTTC. This translates into CASSPPRAWEQYF.

The gene calls are TRBV6-5 and TRBJ2-5; TRBD1 is a possible D gene (5 bases). The CDR3 contains 13 residues. Per germline, CDR1 MNHEY and CDR2 SVGAGI. V lost 5 bases and J 5 bases, leaving 12 bases between the germline ends. For the CDR3, the DNA is TGTGCCAGCAGTACCAGGGTTTACGAGACCCAGTACTTC. Its translation is CASSTRVYETQYF.

The CDR3 DNA reads TGTGCCAGCAGCCTAACGGACAGGGGGACCGGGGAGCTGTTTTTT. It translates to CASSLTDRGTGELFF. The chain employs TRBV12-3 or TRBV12-4 and TRBJ2-2, with 10 nucleotides matching TRBD1. Germline trimming cut 6 bases from V and 5 bases from J; bases unmatched to any gene: 6. This CDR3 spans 15 amino acids.

The chain employs TRBV24-1 and TRBJ2-1; D not certain. Germline loops: CDR1 KGHDR, CDR2 SFDVKD. The CDR3 has 11 residues. V was clipped by 7 bases and J by 7 bases, with 7 bases between them. The CDR3 loop is CATRERNEQFF. Here the CDR3 DNA reads TGTGCCACCAGGGAGCGTAATGAGCAGTTCTTC.

This clonotype has just a few counts. The V gene is TRBV29-1, the J gene TRBJ2-7; D ambiguous. The CDR3 has 13 residues. CDR1 and CDR2 (germline): SQVTM, ANQGSEA. The V end was cut by 6 bases, the J end by 6 bases, with 18 bases between. The chain's CDR3 is CSVPIDGYREQYF. The CDR3, as DNA: TGCAGCGTCCCCATCGACGGGTACCGCGAGCAGTACTTC.

This clonotype was counted only a few times. This chain joins TRBV7-9 and TRBJ2-7; 7 bases align to TRBD2. The V gene end was trimmed by 5 bases and the J gene end by 2 bases; junction bases not matched to a gene: 9. The CDR3 extends over 15 amino acids. Germline V lookup: CDR1 SEHNR, CDR2 FQNEAQ (reference sequence). CDR3 sequence: CASSQSGKRTYEQYF. The CDR3 nucleotides are TGTGCCAGCAGCCAAAGCGGGAAACGCACCTACGAGCAGTACTTC.

This clonotype was observed many times. The chain couples TRBV10-3 to TRBJ1-5; no reliable D call. The germline V and J ends were trimmed by 2 bases and 7 bases, with 6 bases remaining between them. The CDR3 consists of 12 residues. Germline values: CDR1 ENHRY, CDR2 SYGVKD. The CDR3 bases are TGTGCCATCAGTGAGCCAGACCAGCCCCAGCATTTT. Amino acids: CAISEPDQPQHF.

This clonotype was picked up many times. The genes are TRBV18 and TRBJ2-5; D ambiguous. The CDR3 loop spans 11 amino acids. Between the trimmed V and J ends, which lost 3 bases and 7 bases, there was a span of 6 bases. CDR1 KGHSH and CDR2 LQKENI come from the germline V gene. The CDR3 nucleotides are TGTGCCAGCTCACCGGGCGGGACCCAGTACTTC. Its protein product is CASSPGGTQYF.